This entry features one T cell receptor beta chain sequence. The target antigen is unknown. Per the germline V gene, CDR1 is SGHDT and CDR2 is YYEEEE. Trimming shortened V by 2 bases and J by 6 bases, and 8 bases separated the two germline ends. The CDR3 is 13 amino acids. This specimen belongs to a study of Ad26.COV2.S vaccination and SARS-CoV-2 variants. General study findings and limits: Comparable non-spike TCR breadth was observed in vaccine and placebo recipients.

Data came from immunoSEQ multiplex PCR; TCRdb stores just in-frame clones and leaves some out. The sample yields tens of thousands of clones, roughly four fifths seen once. The clonotype originates from a human donor who had recovered from COVID-19. The rearrangement links TRBV5-6 to TRBJ2-2; D uncertain. Material: peripheral blood, obtained after recovery from COVID-19. This chain's CDR3 is CASSLASAGELFF. The CDR3 nucleotides read TGTGCCAGCAGCTTAGCAAGCGCCGGGGAGCTGTTTTTT.